Given below is one TCR beta chain in context. No antigen is known for it. Profiled with immunoSEQ multiplex PCR; TCRdb holds only in-frame clones, not every one. The profile covers approximately 57,000 clones, with 75% to 95% appearing a single time and about 10% taken by the ten largest. Every patient experienced relapse after autologous stem cell transplantation, and brentuximab vedotin exposure varied. The sample comes from a study of PD-1 blockade in classical Hodgkin lymphoma. Study summary: Nivolumab was given intravenously to patients at 3 mg/kg every 2 weeks. Overall study findings and caveats: By cycle point C4D1, TCR diversity had risen significantly in CD4+ cells (but not CD8+ cells). Reports indicated that newly diagnosed patients had lower baseline TCR diversity than healthy donors did.

Per germline, CDR1 GTSNPN and CDR2 SVGIG (reference sequence). The CDR3 extends over 17 amino acids. V trimming: 4 bases; J trimming: 1 base; junction bases outside the gene matches: 5. The chain uses TRBV30 and TRBJ2-2; 14 bases are shared with TRBD2. Sequencing was performed on peripheral blood mononuclear cells (PBMCs), taken before the second cycle of nivolumab. The sequence derives from a human donor with classical Hodgkin lymphoma. The CDR3 sequence: CAWTSTSGRVNTGELFF. For the CDR3, the DNA is TGTGCCTGGACCTCGACTAGCGGGAGGGTGAACACCGGGGAGCTGTTTTTT.